The present TCR beta chain was sequenced within a study of blood T cell repertoires in COVID-19. The wider study: T cells, B-cell-depleted T cells, or PBMCs supplied cDNA or gDNA.

Losses at the gene ends were 4 bases for V and 0 bases for J; bases not matched to a gene: 6. From germline, CDR1 is SGHRS and CDR2 YFSETQ. This CDR3 spans 15 amino acids. Only in-frame clones appear in the TCRdb table, and some are missing; sequencing was by immunoSEQ multiplex PCR. The data hold some 130,000 clones, with around three quarters observed a single time. Source material: peripheral blood. The chain uses TRBV5-1 and TRBJ1-2, with 7 nucleotides matching TRBD1. The TCR was taken from a woman aged 80 or over with acute or convalescent COVID-19. The CDR3 DNA follows: TGCGCCAGCAGCGCCACAGGGGTTCCTAACTATGGCTACACCTTC. This codes for CASSATGVPNYGYTF. The entire variable domain, with the rest obtained from reference TRBV5-1 and TRBJ1-2, is as follows: KAGVTQTPRYLIKTRGQQVTLSCSPISGHRSVSWYQQTPGQGLQFLFEYFSETQRNKGNFPGRFSGRQFSNSRSEMNVSTLELGDSALYLCASSATGVPNYGYTFGSGTRLTVV.